Sequencing of this T cell receptor (beta chain) was carried out in a study of graft-versus-host responses after intestinal transplantation. Study background: Recipients obtained multivisceral, liver-intestinal, or isolated intestinal transplants. General study findings and limits: The marrow of recipients harbored GvH clones, and ileum or blood showed some of them first. Those patients showing graft-donor T cell macrochimerism displayed high graft-versus-host to host-versus-graft clonal ratios in allografts.

Points on this clone: Its antigen is unidentified.

The method was immunoSEQ multiplex PCR; TCRdb's version includes in-frame clones alone and lacks a portion of them. Here the sample spans roughly 120,000 clones, over 85% being singletons. CDR3 length equals 15 residues. Per germline, CDR1 SGHRS and CDR2 YFSETQ. Unmatched junction bases numbered 1, after V lost 3 bases and J lost 4 bases. The receptor was derived from a human donor who was the organ donor for an intestinal transplant. The chain is built from TRBV5-1 and TRBJ2-2; TRBD2 matches 12 bases. The specimen was unstimulated CD4+ T cells sorted from spleen or lymph node cells, collected before transplant. For the CDR3, the DNA is TGCGCCAGCAGCTCTAGCGGGAGGGCCACCGGGGAGCTGTTTTTT. Translated, it gives CASSSSGRATGELFF.